A single sample is the source of the 21 T cell receptor beta chains below, sequenced in a study of blood T cell repertoires in COVID-19. Repertoires were generated with immunoSEQ multiplex PCR, while TCRdb's copy carries only in-frame clones and drops some. The sample lists 110,000 to 150,000 clones, approximately 86% occurring once. The specimen was peripheral blood. These receptors originate from a woman aged 55-70 years with acute or convalescent COVID-19.

The chain employs TRBV10-1 and TRBJ2-3, with a possible D match to TRBD2 (6 bases). The CDR3 is made up of 20 amino acids. CDR1 and CDR2 from the germline V gene are WNHNN and SYGVQD (reference sequence). Trimming stripped 4 bases from V and 0 bases from J, with 26 bases between. CDR3: CASSGAAGSASRPSTDTQYF. The CDR3 DNA sequence: TGCGCCAGCAGTGGTGCGGCGGGGTCAGCCTCCCGCCCTAGCACAGATACGCAGTATTTT.

This rearrangement joins TRBV20-1 to TRBJ2-5; 8 positions match TRBD2. The length of the CDR3 is 15 residues. With V trimmed by 3 bases and J by 5 bases, 11 bases remained unmatched. The germline V gene has CDR1 DFQATT and CDR2 SNEGSKA (reference sequence). This CDR3 reads CSASPAGGVGETQYF. The CDR3 bases are TGCAGTGCTAGTCCGGCGGGGGGTGTTGGGGAGACCCAGTACTTC.

This chain joins TRBV4-2 and TRBJ1-1; 9 nucleotides agree with TRBD1. The germline gives CDR1 LGHNA, CDR2 YNFKEQ. This CDR3 comprises 18 residues. The ends lost 0 bases at V and 2 bases at J; junction bases unmatched: 10. This CDR3 reads CASSQETGTGRPNTEAFF. The CDR3 DNA follows: TGTGCCAGCAGCCAAGAAACCGGGACAGGGCGTCCCAACACTGAAGCTTTCTTT.

V and J are TRBV25-1 and TRBJ1-2; a possible D gene is TRBD1 (6 bases). The CDR3 consists of 16 residues. Trimming pared 0 bases from V and 8 bases from J, leaving 19 bases between. The germline V gene encodes CDR1 MGHDK and CDR2 SYGVNS. CDR3 sequence (DNA): TGTGCCAGCAGTGAATATGGCGGCAGGGGCGGAGAAGGCTACACCTTC. Its translation is CASSEYGGRGGEGYTF.

The chain couples TRBV7-2 to TRBJ2-7; weak D call: TRBD2 (6 bases). The CDR3 totals 14 residues. The V end was cut by 5 bases, the J end by 6 bases, with 17 bases between. Germline V CDR1 and CDR2: SGHTA, FQGNSA. CDR3 loop: CASSLGLQEGEQYF. In DNA form, the CDR3 reads TGTGCCAGCAGCCTAGGTCTACAGGAGGGCGAGCAGTACTTC.

The chain joins TRBV7-2 to TRBJ2-7; TRBD2 matches at 11 bases. From germline, CDR1 is SGHTA and CDR2 FQGNSA. The CDR3 loop spans 15 amino acids. The V and J ends lost 5 bases and 5 bases, in that order; junction bases with no gene match: 8. The CDR3 DNA reads as TGTGCCAGCAGCCGTCGGATAGCGGGGGGGCACGAGCAGTACTTC. Protein: CASSRRIAGGHEQYF.

The chain has TRBV6-1 and TRBJ2-2; D gene ambiguous. Germline V gives CDR1 MNHNS, CDR2 SASEGT. V was trimmed by 0 bases and J by 4 bases, leaving 9 bases between them. CDR3 length: 15 amino acids. The CDR3 bases are TGTGCCAGCAGTGAAGCGTCAGGCCCCACCGGGGAGCTGTTTTTT. It translates to CASSEASGPTGELFF.

The gene calls are TRBV9 and TRBJ2-1; 8 bases fit TRBD1. The germline V gene has CDR1 SGDLS and CDR2 YYNGEE. V was pared by 0 bases and J by 0 bases, with 8 bases of the junction left unmatched. The CDR3 runs 18 residues. The DNA of the CDR3 is TGTGCCAGCAGCGTAGCGCCAGGGGGCTGGGGCTCCTACAATGAGCAGTTCTTC. Its protein product is CASSVAPGGWGSYNEQFF.

This clone is labeled as medium-sized. The gene calls are TRBV11-2 and TRBJ2-4, with D possibly TRBD1 on 8 matching bases. The length of the CDR3 is 15 residues. CDR1 and CDR2 (germline): SGHAT, FQNNGV. The V end was cut by 3 bases, the J end by 9 bases, with 18 bases between. The CDR3 DNA reads TGTGCCAGCAGCTTGTTGGCAGGGGGCGGGAGCATTCAGTACTTC. This gives the protein CASSLLAGGGSIQYF.

V and J are TRBV6-1 and TRBJ2-5; D might be TRBD1 (7 bases). From germline, CDR1 is MNHNS and CDR2 SASEGT. V was cut by 3 bases and J by 5 bases, with 16 bases left in between. The CDR3 totals 15 residues. This CDR3 is CASSEEGAVAETQYF. In DNA form, the CDR3 reads TGTGCCAGCAGTGAGGAGGGGGCGGTGGCGGAGACCCAGTACTTC.

V usage is TRBV19 and J usage is TRBJ2-3, with D unclear. With 4 bases removed from V and 5 bases from J, the gap between germline ends came to 7 bases. CDR3 length equals 12 residues. Germline V gives CDR1 LNHDA, CDR2 SQIVND (reference sequence). CDR3 coding DNA: TGTGCCAGTAGTAGTAGTCAAGATACGCAGTATTTT. Translation gives CASSSSQDTQYF.

The chain joins TRBV18 to TRBJ2-4; a weak D match, TRBD2 (6 bases). This CDR3 comprises 14 residues. The V end lost 6 bases, the J end lost 1 base, and 10 bases lay between the germline ends. Germline lookup yields CDR1 KGHSH and CDR2 LQKENI. CDR3 sequence: CASSHREAKNIQYF. CDR3 in DNA: TGTGCCAGCTCGCACCGGGAGGCCAAAAACATTCAGTACTTC.

In this sample, this clone turned up once. The chain combines TRBV9 with TRBJ2-7; 8 bases are shared with TRBD1. Germline assignment: CDR1 SGDLS and CDR2 YYNGEE. V dropped 4 bases and J dropped 2; count of bases not matched to a gene: 8. CDR3 length equals 15 residues. The CDR3 sequence: CASSLGQGGTYEQYF. CDR3 DNA sequence: TGTGCCAGCAGCCTCGGACAGGGCGGGACCTACGAGCAGTACTTC.

This chain's CDR3 is CASSTTRRGSGANVLTF. The CDR3 DNA reads as TGTGCCAGCAGCACGACTAGACGGGGGTCTGGGGCCAACGTCCTGACTTTC. The gene calls are TRBV13 and TRBJ2-6; D possibly corresponds to TRBD2 (6 bases). CDR1 is PRHDT and CDR2 is FYEKMQ in the germline V gene (reference sequence). The CDR3 extends over 17 amino acids. V lost 5 bases to trimming and J lost 1 base, with 15 bases between them.

The CDR3, as DNA: TGTGCCAGCAGTTTGGAGGGTAACTATAATTCACCCCTCCACTTT. The encoded protein is CASSLEGNYNSPLHF. The V and J genes are TRBV27 and TRBJ1-6; the D is unclear. Per the germline V gene, CDR1 is MNHEY and CDR2 is SMNVEV (reference sequence). The CDR3 is made up of 15 amino acids. V dropped 3 bases and J dropped 3 bases, with 9 bases sitting between them.

Only a few counts were recorded for this clone. This chain links TRBV4-1 with TRBJ1-2; 8 bases line up with TRBD1. This CDR3 region has 18 residues. Germline assignment: CDR1 MGHRA and CDR2 YSYEKL. J gave up 5 bases and V 1 base, and 15 bases lay outside the gene matches. CDR3 protein: CASSQVPGTARQGYGYTF. CDR3 nucleotides: TGCGCCAGCAGCCAAGTCCCCGGGACAGCCCGACAGGGGTATGGCTACACCTTC.

The CDR3 spells CASKRTGTEAFF. The CDR3 coding sequence is TGTGCCAGCAAGAGGACGGGAACTGAAGCTTTCTTT. The chain recombines TRBV6-5 with TRBJ1-1; no reliable D call. Per the germline V gene, CDR1 is MNHEY and CDR2 is SVGAGI. This CDR3 spans 12 amino acids. V lost 7 bases, J lost 5 bases, and 11 bases lay in between.

The chain has TRBV5-1 and TRBJ2-5; 9 bases agree with TRBD2. With 0 bases clipped from V and 5 bases from J, the junction kept 11 bases outside the gene matches. Germline lookup yields CDR1 SGHRS and CDR2 YFSETQ. The CDR3 covers 17 residues. The chain's CDR3 is CASSLGSQRGVWETQYF. In nucleotides, the CDR3 is TGCGCCAGCAGCTTGGGGAGCCAGCGGGGGGTGTGGGAGACCCAGTACTTC.

This chain joins TRBV6-5 and TRBJ1-2, with 7 bases that match TRBD1. Germline lookup yields CDR1 MNHEY and CDR2 SVGAGI. The CDR3 has 15 amino acids. The ends lost 2 bases at V and 7 bases at J; junction bases unmatched: 10. CDR3 nucleotides: TGTGCCAGCAGTTACCTACGGCAGGGGGAACGTGGCTACACCTTC. This gives the protein CASSYLRQGERGYTF.

This sequence joins TRBV7-6 and TRBJ2-1; 8 bases are a match to TRBD2. The germline V gene has CDR1 SGHVS and CDR2 FNYEAQ. This CDR3 is 18 amino acids long. V lost 2 bases and J lost 0; bases outside the gene matches: 9. DNA for the CDR3: TGTGCCAGCAGCTTACGTCCCCAGCGGGGGAACTCCTACAATGAGCAGTTCTTC. Amino acids: CASSLRPQRGNSYNEQFF.

This clone has only one observation. The chain uses TRBV28 and TRBJ1-2; D gene unclear. The CDR3 runs 11 residues. CDR1 and CDR2 from the germline V gene are MDHEN and SYDVKM. V lost 1 base and J 7 bases, leaving 4 bases between the germline ends. The CDR3 reads CASSLYSGYTF. CDR3 DNA: TGTGCCAGCAGTTTATATAGTGGCTACACCTTC.